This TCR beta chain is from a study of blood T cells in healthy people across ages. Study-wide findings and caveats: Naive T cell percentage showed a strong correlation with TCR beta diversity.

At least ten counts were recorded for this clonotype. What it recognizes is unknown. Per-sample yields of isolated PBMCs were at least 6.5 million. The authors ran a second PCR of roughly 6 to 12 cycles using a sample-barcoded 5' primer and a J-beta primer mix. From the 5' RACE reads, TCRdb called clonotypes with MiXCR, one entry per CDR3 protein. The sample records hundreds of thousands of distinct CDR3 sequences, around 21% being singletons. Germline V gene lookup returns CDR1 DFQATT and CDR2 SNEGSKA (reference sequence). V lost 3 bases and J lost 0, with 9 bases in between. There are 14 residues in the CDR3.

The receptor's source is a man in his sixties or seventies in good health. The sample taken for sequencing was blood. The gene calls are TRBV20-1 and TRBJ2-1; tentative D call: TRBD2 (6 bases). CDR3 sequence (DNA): TGCAGTGCTAGGGGACTGTCCTCCTACAATGAGCAGTTCTTC. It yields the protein CSARGLSSYNEQFF.